This T cell receptor beta chain appears in the sequencing data of a study of CD8 T cells in ankylosing spondylitis. The CDR3 runs 15 residues. V lost 2 bases, J lost 6 bases, and 13 bases lay in between. Per germline, CDR1 ENHRY and CDR2 SYGVKD. Remarks on this clonotype: Its specificity is unknown.

General study results and limits: Ankylosing spondylitis blood appeared to carry a characteristic TCR beta motif of roughly 8 highly homologous variants. Earlier reports found some motif variants in synovial fluid and blood in reactive arthritis.

Construction of TCR beta libraries was performed using quantitative 5'-RACE with molecular barcodes. TCRdb re-derived calls from the 5' RACE reads in MiXCR, one entry per CDR3 protein. The table has under 250,000 distinct CDR3 sequences, approximately 30% seen once. The chain uses TRBV10-3 and TRBJ2-2; the D is unclear. The sequenced material came from blood, either unsorted or a sorted T cell fraction (not recorded which). The sequence was obtained from a male donor with ankylosing spondylitis or in good health (not recorded which). CDR3 sequence reads: CAISEPTLMSGELFF. The CDR3 region has the DNA TGTGCCATCAGTGAGCCGACTTTAATGTCCGGGGAGCTGTTTTTT.